These T cell receptor beta chains were read from a single sample in a study of metastatic and nonmetastatic thyroid tumors. TCRdb used MiXCR to call clones anew from the PCR reads. The table shows approximately 79,000 clones, with roughly 8.6% occurring only once. Material: blood. The source is a female donor with papillary thyroid cancer or a benign thyroid nodule (not recorded which). Some clones in this sample may be carry-over from other donors' samples. Each CDR3 is given with its conserved first and last residue. The D gene is left open where the match is weak. Some rows mark clone size as missing; the rest say once, few, many or name a class of expanded clone.

D gene,CDR3 length,J gene,V gene,clone size,CDR3 protein,CDR3 DNA
.,13,TRBJ2-3,TRBV24-1,few,CATKDLVADTQYF,TGTGCCACCAAGGACTTGGTGGCAGATACGCAGTATTTT
TRBD1,15,TRBJ2-7,TRBV5-1,.,CASSLVGQGAGEQYF,TGCGCCAGCAGCTTGGTAGGACAGGGGGCAGGCGAGCAGTACTTC
.,15,TRBJ2-2,TRBV20-1,many,CSARDPSADTGELFF,TGCAGTGCTAGAGATCCTAGCGCGGACACCGGGGAGCTGTTTTTT
TRBD1,14,TRBJ2-3,TRBV29-1,many,CSGERQGGTDTQYF,TGCAGCGGAGAGAGACAGGGAGGCACAGATACGCAGTATTTT
TRBD2,14,TRBJ2-7,TRBV6-1,many,CASSSGTSGYEQYF,TGTGCCAGCAGTTCGGGGACTAGCGGATACGAGCAGTACTTC
.,12,TRBJ2-1,TRBV14,few,CASSQNYNEQFF,TGTGCCAGCTCCCAAAACTACAATGAGCAGTTCTTC
.,16,TRBJ2-2,TRBV5-1,many,CASSPVARTRTGELFF,TGCGCCAGCAGCCCGGTTGCGAGAACCAGGACCGGGGAGCTGTTTTTT
.,14,TRBJ1-4,TRBV19,.,CASSRTTKDEKLFF,TGTGCCAGTAGTAGGACTACAAAGGATGAAAAACTGTTTTTT
TRBD1,18,TRBJ2-3,TRBV7-3,many,CASSPNPVSTGNTDTQYF,TGTGCCAGCAGCCCGAACCCCGTTTCGACAGGGAATACAGATACGCAGTATTTT
.,13,TRBJ1-1,TRBV14,many,CASSQTANTEAFF,TGTGCCAGCAGCCAGACAGCGAACACTGAAGCTTTCTTT
TRBD1,17,TRBJ1-2,TRBV5-1,.,CASSPGQGGGLVYGYTF,TGCGCCAGCAGCCCCGGACAGGGGGGAGGTTTAGTCTATGGCTACACCTTC
.,14,TRBJ1-1,TRBV18,.,CANSTGTLNTEAFF,TGTGCCAACTCAACCGGGACACTGAACACTGAAGCTTTCTTT
TRBD1,14,TRBJ2-3,TRBV6-4,many,CASSDSTGPDTQYF,TGTGCCAGCAGTGACTCGACAGGGCCAGATACGCAGTATTTT
.,15,TRBJ2-7,TRBV5-1,many,CASSLRWSGDYEQYF,TGCGCCAGCAGCTTGCGGTGGTCGGGAGACTACGAGCAGTACTTC
TRBD1,15,TRBJ2-7,TRBV7-9,many,CASSSTGTGAYEQYF,TGTGCCAGCAGCAGCACAGGGACAGGGGCCTACGAGCAGTACTTC
TRBD1,11,TRBJ2-5,TRBV3-1,.,CASSSGQNQYF,TGTGCCAGCAGCTCGGGACAGAACCAGTACTTC
TRBD1,18,TRBJ1-2,TRBV6-5,few,CASSYLGQGVTPNYGYTF,TGTGCCAGCAGTTACTTGGGACAGGGGGTTACGCCTAACTATGGCTACACCTTC
.,14,TRBJ1-5,TRBV10-1,many,CATSDGTSNQPQHF,TGCGCCACGAGTGATGGAACTAGCAATCAGCCCCAGCATTTT
TRBD1,15,TRBJ1-5,TRBV19,many,CASSRDRGGNQPQHF,TGTGCCAGTAGCCGAGACAGGGGGGGCAATCAGCCCCAGCATTTT
TRBD1,16,TRBJ1-4,TRBV7-9,many,CASSRGGQGTNEKLFF,TGTGCCAGCAGCCGAGGTGGACAGGGAACTAATGAAAAACTGTTTTTT
TRBD1,17,TRBJ2-3,TRBV6-5,many,CASSSFFGTEYLDTQYF,TGTGCCAGCAGCAGTTTTTTTGGGACAGAGTATTTGGATACGCAGTATTTT
.,13,TRBJ2-7,TRBV6-1,few,CASSKTLSYEQYF,TGTGCCAGCAGTAAAACTCTCTCCTACGAGCAGTACTTC
.,13,TRBJ2-1,TRBV6-1,few,CASSERTNNEQFF,TGTGCCAGCAGTGAACGGACCAACAATGAGCAGTTCTTC
TRBD1,16,TRBJ1-2,TRBV25-1,many,CASSPDRVVFNYGYTF,TGTGCCAGCAGCCCGGACAGGGTGGTTTTCAACTATGGCTACACCTTC
.,15,TRBJ1-6,TRBV27,many,CASSLSRQGNSPLHF,TGTGCCAGCAGTTTATCGCGTCAGGGAAATTCACCCCTCCACTTT
.,15,TRBJ2-7,TRBV20-1,many,CSARETGKSSYEQYF,TGCAGTGCTAGAGAAACAGGGAAAAGCTCCTACGAGCAGTACTTC
.,16,TRBJ2-7,TRBV6-5,many,CASSYGGVTTSYEQYF,TGTGCCAGCAGTTACGGCGGGGTAACCACTTCCTACGAGCAGTACTTC
.,13,TRBJ1-3,TRBV11-1,many,CASSPLTGNTIYF,TGTGCCAGCAGCCCCCTAACCGGAAACACCATATATTTT
TRBD1,16,TRBJ1-2,TRBV6-5,.,CASSYRTQGASDGYTF,TGTGCCAGCAGTTACCGTACCCAGGGGGCCAGTGATGGCTACACCTTC
.,17,TRBJ1-3,TRBV6-5,many,CASSYSSWAGAGNTIYF,TGTGCCAGCAGTTACTCGAGCTGGGCAGGGGCTGGAAACACCATATATTTT
.,15,TRBJ1-3,TRBV12-3/TRBV12-4,many,CASSLRGGTGNTIYF,TGTGCCAGCAGTTTACGGGGTGGAACTGGAAACACCATATATTTT
.,15,TRBJ1-5,TRBV12-3/TRBV12-4,many,CASSLKGDGNQPQHF,TGTGCCAGCAGTTTGAAAGGAGACGGGAATCAGCCCCAGCATTTT
TRBD2,16,TRBJ2-1,TRBV27,many,CASSLNSGGLYNEQFF,TGTGCCAGCAGTTTAAATAGCGGGGGGTTATACAATGAGCAGTTCTTC
.,16,TRBJ1-4,TRBV6-1,.,CASRRGHPLSGEKLFF,TGTGCCAGCAGACGGGGACACCCACTGAGCGGTGAAAAACTGTTTTTT
.,16,TRBJ2-3,TRBV6-5,many,CASSYTGPGGTDTQYF,TGTGCCAGCAGTTACACAGGCCCAGGGGGGACAGATACGCAGTATTTT
TRBD2,14,TRBJ2-7,TRBV28,many,CASAGTSGPYEQYF,TGTGCCAGCGCCGGGACTAGCGGACCCTACGAGCAGTACTTC
.,14,TRBJ2-3,TRBV20-1,.,CSAQRQPSTDTQYF,TGCAGTGCCCAGAGACAGCCTAGCACAGATACGCAGTATTTT
TRBD1,13,TRBJ1-2,TRBV6-5,few,CASSWGQGYGYTF,TGTGCCAGCAGTTGGGGACAGGGGTATGGCTACACCTTC
TRBD2,15,TRBJ2-1,TRBV19,many,CASSDGLAGVNEQFF,TGTGCCAGTAGCGACGGACTAGCGGGGGTCAATGAGCAGTTCTTC
.,15,TRBJ1-6,TRBV6-1,many,CASKREGNSNSPLHF,TGTGCCAGCAAGAGGGAGGGAAATTCGAATTCACCCCTCCACTTT
.,10,TRBJ2-7,TRBV2,many,CATSGYEQYF,TGTGCCACCTCAGGGTACGAGCAGTACTTC
.,13,TRBJ1-1,TRBV5-1,many,CASREESGTEAFF,TGCGCCAGCAGGGAGGAGTCGGGCACTGAAGCTTTCTTT
TRBD2,15,TRBJ2-7,TRBV6-1,.,CASSGRLAGGYGQYF,TGTGCCAGCAGTGGTCGACTAGCGGGGGGCTACGGGCAGTACTTC
.,13,TRBJ1-1,TRBV10-3,many,CATSSDGNTEAFF,TGTGCCACCTCCAGCGATGGGAACACTGAAGCTTTCTTT
TRBD2,14,TRBJ2-3,TRBV6-1,many,CASTRLAGTDTQYF,TGTGCCAGCACCCGACTAGCGGGCACAGATACGCAGTATTTT
.,14,TRBJ1-2,TRBV11-3,few,CARTRTPGKYGYTF,TGTGCCAGGACCCGGACACCCGGAAAGTATGGCTACACCTTC
.,14,TRBJ2-7,TRBV12-3/TRBV12-4,.,CASTMARGAYEQYF,TGTGCCAGCACCATGGCCAGGGGTGCCTACGAGCAGTACTTC
TRBD1,15,TRBJ1-6,TRBV7-9,many,CASSQTGGIDSPLHF,TGTGCCAGCAGCCAGACAGGGGGCATAGATTCACCCCTCCACTTT
TRBD2,15,TRBJ2-7,TRBV5-4,many,CASSLGRGVVYEQYF,TGTGCCAGCAGCTTAGGTCGGGGGGTAGTGTACGAGCAGTACTTC
TRBD2,15,TRBJ2-5,TRBV27,many,CASRTGTSGQETQYF,TGTGCCAGCCGTACCGGGACTAGCGGGCAAGAGACCCAGTACTTC
TRBD1,13,TRBJ2-1,TRBV12-3/TRBV12-4,many,CATRDRSYNEQFF,TGTGCCACCCGGGACAGGTCCTACAATGAGCAGTTCTTC
.,14,TRBJ2-7,TRBV5-1,many,CASSGSEGAYEQYF,TGCGCCAGCAGTGGATCGGAAGGGGCCTACGAGCAGTACTTC
.,15,TRBJ2-2,TRBV10-3,.,CAISYGRGGTGELFF,TGTGCCATCAGTTATGGCAGGGGAGGAACCGGGGAGCTGTTTTTT
.,14,TRBJ1-1,TRBV30,few,CAWSVGAYGTEAFF,TGTGCCTGGAGTGTAGGGGCATATGGCACTGAAGCTTTCTTT
TRBD1,14,TRBJ2-7,TRBV4-1,many,CASSPGQGLYEQYF,TGCGCCAGCAGCCCAGGACAGGGCCTATACGAGCAGTACTTC
TRBD1,14,TRBJ1-4,TRBV5-1,many,CASRTGTVEEKLFF,TGCGCCAGCAGGACCGGGACAGTGGAGGAAAAACTGTTTTTT